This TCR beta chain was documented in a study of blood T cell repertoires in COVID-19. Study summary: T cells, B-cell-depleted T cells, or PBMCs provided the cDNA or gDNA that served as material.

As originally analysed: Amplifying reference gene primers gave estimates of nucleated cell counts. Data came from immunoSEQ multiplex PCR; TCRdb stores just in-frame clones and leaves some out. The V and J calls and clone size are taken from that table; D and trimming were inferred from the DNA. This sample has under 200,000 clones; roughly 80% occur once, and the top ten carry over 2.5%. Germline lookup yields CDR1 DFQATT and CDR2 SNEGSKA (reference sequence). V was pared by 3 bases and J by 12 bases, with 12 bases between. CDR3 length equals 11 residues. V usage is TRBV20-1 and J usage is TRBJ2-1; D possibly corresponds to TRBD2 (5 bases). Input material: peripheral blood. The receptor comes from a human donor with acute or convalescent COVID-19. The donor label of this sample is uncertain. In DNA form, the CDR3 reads TGCAGTGCTAGCAGTCCACGGGGGCAGTTCTTC. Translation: CSASSPRGQFF.